These 3 T cell receptor beta chains share one sample of origin, sequenced in a study of blood T cells in healthy people across ages. Next came a second PCR, run for 7 to 11 cycles, which used a sample-barcoded 5' primer along with a J-beta primer mix. One entry per CDR3 protein results from TCRdb running MiXCR on the 5' RACE reads. Of about 1.5 million distinct CDR3 sequences detected, approximately 42% appear once; the ten largest clones hold just over 4%. Sequenced: blood. The source of these receptors is a woman younger than 35 in good health.

This clonotype was observed many times. This rearrangement joins TRBV25-1 to TRBJ1-2; the match to TRBD1 covers 8 bases. The CDR3 runs to 14 residues. CDR1 and CDR2 from the germline V gene are MGHDK and SYGVNS. The V and J ends lost 5 bases and 4 bases, in that order; junction bases with no gene match: 6. The CDR3 DNA reads TGTGCCAGCAGTTATTCAGGGGGCGCCTATGGCTACACCTTC. Its protein is CASSYSGGAYGYTF.

The genes are TRBV5-1 and TRBJ2-7, with TRBD1 matching over 7 bases. V shed 0 bases and J 6 bases; nucleotides not matched to a gene: 9. Germline loops: CDR1 SGHRS, CDR2 YFSETQ. CDR3 length: 15 amino acids. The CDR3 here is CASSLAAGGSVEQYF. CDR3 nucleotides: TGCGCCAGCAGCTTGGCGGCAGGGGGTTCCGTCGAGCAGTACTTC.

This chain uses TRBV9 with TRBJ2-2, with a weak D call TRBD1 (6 bases). From germline, CDR1 is SGDLS and CDR2 YYNGEE. The CDR3 loop spans 15 amino acids. Trimming shortened V by 3 bases and J by 4 bases, and 13 bases separated the two germline ends. This CDR3 reads CASSARQAGTGELFF. The CDR3 coding sequence is TGTGCCAGCAGCGCGAGACAGGCGGGCACCGGGGAGCTGTTTTTT.